The sequence of this T cell receptor (beta chain) was determined in a study of blood T cells in healthy people across ages (dated by TCRdb to the mid-2010s). At the level of the whole study: Template switching captured roughly one uniquely barcoded TCR beta cDNA molecule per two T cells in model experiments. Using deep sequencing normalized with unique cDNA molecular identifiers, the study measured how TCR beta repertoire diversity changes with age. Four age groups were formed from the donors: young (average approximately 15 years), middle-aged (approximately 39), aged (approximately 60) and long-lived (more than 75). To avoid experimental bias, donors of different ages were distributed randomly across sequencing lanes. Using the same blood draw, the study looked at two additional independent replicas of 1 million unique cDNA reads for two donors, one aged 18 to 29 and the other aged 80 or older. The paper as a whole reports these results and caveats: Donor CMV infection status was unknown, potentially confounding age-related changes in expanded clonotypes. Observed TCR beta diversity per million T cells fell roughly linearly with age, and a significant reduction was already apparent by age around 39. Total diversity estimates from one million sequenced T cells were considered lower bounds and underestimates. Bulk unsorted PBMC profiling prevented conclusive comparison of naive and antigen-experienced compartments. The long-lived group showed more naive CD4+ T cells, fewer expanded clones and increased TCR diversity than the aged group, suggesting age selection. Observed TCR beta diversity correlated strongly with the percentage of naive T cells measured by flow cytometry.

Systemically healthy Caucasian individuals from Russia, over 30 in total and aged about 6 to 95 years, were included as donors. Roughly 9 milliliters of peripheral blood were drawn from each donor into EDTA-treated Vacutainer tubes. PBMCs were isolated by Ficoll-Paque density-gradient centrifugation, with at least 7 million obtained per sample. Total RNA, at least 6 micrograms per sample, was extracted from PBMCs with Trizol reagent. Naive CD45RAhigh/CD27high T cell percentages were measured by flow cytometry on a PBMC aliquot from every donor. This clonotype showed up just a few times. Its antigen remains unidentified. Nothing much larger sits one base from this clone, and base qualities are not available. The protocol used for the library was 5' RACE. The instrument given in TCRdb is Illumina HiSeq 2500. A second PCR of roughly 7 to 11 cycles was performed with a sample-barcoded 5' primer and a J-beta primer mix. Each TCR beta cDNA molecule received a unique molecular identifier from a template-switch 5' adaptor carrying 12 random nucleotides. At least 2.5 million CDR3-containing paired-end reads were obtained from each sample. All of the RNA was converted into first-strand cDNA using the Mint cDNA synthesis kit, with a TRBC-specific oligonucleotide serving as the primer. All cDNA was treated with uracil-DNA glycosylase and then went through a first 18-cycle PCR with the universal primers M1SS and BC2_uni_R. Regarding the original processing steps: Normalization of each sample was performed by random selection of 1 million high-quality reads, each carrying a distinct molecular identifier. Reads sharing molecular identifiers were discarded rather than binned into consensus sequences. MiTCR, set to a Q25 quality threshold and the strictest error-elimination algorithm, was used for CDR3 identification, clonotype clustering and error correction. Lower-bound total TCR beta diversity was estimated with a nonparametric unseen species model using Euler transformation. TCRdb reanalyzed the raw reads on its own, using fastp at Q25 for trimming and MiXCR for clone calling, and kept in-frame beta chains. Each CDR3 protein gets just one entry, which takes the most common genes and DNA from the rows behind it. What appears here as the V and J calls and clone size reflects TCRdb's work, not the paper's. The sample table shows approximately 800,000 distinct CDR3 sequences, and approximately 53% are seen once. Roughly 24% of the sample is held by the ten biggest clonotypes.

Including cysteine and phenylalanine, the CDR3 has 14 amino acids. Only CDR3 DNA is held: 42 bases, read in frame from base 1. The germline V gene encodes CDR1 SGHNT and CDR2 YENEEA. V is reduced by 4 bases and J by 9 bases, leaving a spacing of 18 bases between them. Sequenced input: blood. This clonotype was sampled from a middle-aged man in good health. Recombination connected TRBV11-3 to TRBJ1-2; the D gene is not confidently resolved. CDR3 region: CASSSVRKKFSYTF. The DNA sequence follows: TGTGCCAGCAGCTCCGTACGGAAGAAGTTCAGCTACACCTTC.